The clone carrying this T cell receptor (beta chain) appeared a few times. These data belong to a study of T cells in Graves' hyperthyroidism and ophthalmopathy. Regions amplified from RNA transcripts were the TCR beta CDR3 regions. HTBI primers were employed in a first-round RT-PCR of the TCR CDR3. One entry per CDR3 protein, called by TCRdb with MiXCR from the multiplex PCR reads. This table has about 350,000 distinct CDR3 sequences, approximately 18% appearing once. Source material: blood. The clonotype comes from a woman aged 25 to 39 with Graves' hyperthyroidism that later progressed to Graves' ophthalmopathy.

As DNA, the CDR3 is TGTGCCAGCAGGCCGGACAGCTCTGGAAACACCATATATTTT. Amino acids: CASRPDSSGNTIYF. This sequence joins TRBV6-4 and TRBJ1-3, with a tentative D call TRBD1 (6 bases). Germline loops: CDR1 MRHNA, CDR2 SNTAGT. The CDR3 sequence is 14 residues long. V lost 6 bases, J lost 0 bases, and 9 bases lay in between.